Listed here are 20 T cell receptor beta chains from one sample, sequenced in a study of cytomegalovirus exposure and HLA in healthy donors. The PCR contained 60 Vbeta and 13 Jbeta primers. The repertoire was sequenced with immunoSEQ multiplex PCR; TCRdb's copy has only in-frame clones and lacks some. Its clone listing holds 40,000 or so clones. The sequenced material came from PBMCs. These receptors all stem from a male donor in good health and CMV-seronegative.

The V gene is TRBV9, the J gene TRBJ2-7, with D perhaps TRBD1 (6 bases). V gave up 10 bases and J gave up 2 bases, with 10 bases separating them. This CDR3 has 11 residues. Germline CDR1 reads SGDLS; CDR2 reads YYNGEE. CDR3 region: CAAQGPYEQYF. The CDR3 DNA reads as TGTGCCGCACAGGGCCCCTACGAGCAGTACTTC.

V gene TRBV5-1 combines with J gene TRBJ2-5; the match to TRBD1 covers 7 bases. The trim removed 0 bases at V and 2 bases at J, leaving 1 base unmatched. This CDR3 has 14 amino acids. Germline V lookup: CDR1 SGHRS, CDR2 YFSETQ. In DNA form, the CDR3 reads TGCGCCAGCAGCTTGGACAGGGGTCAAGAGACCCAGTACTTC. This sequence encodes CASSLDRGQETQYF.

V gene TRBV20-1 combines with J gene TRBJ1-2; no clear D. V gave up 6 bases and J gave up 7 bases, with 12 bases separating them. Germline lookup yields CDR1 DFQATT and CDR2 SNEGSKA (reference sequence). The CDR3 has 11 amino acids. The CDR3 DNA sequence: TGCAGTGCCATCGAATTTAGTGGCTACACCTTC. It codes for CSAIEFSGYTF.

The chain couples TRBV2 to TRBJ2-7; TRBD2 agrees at 16 bases. In germline, CDR1 is SNHLY, CDR2 FYNNEI. V shed 5 bases, J shed 1 base, and the junction held 5 bases outside the gene matches. The CDR3 totals 17 residues. CDR3 in DNA: TGTGCCAGCAGTCTACCGGGACTAGCGGGAGGGTCCTACGAGCAGTACTTC. This translates into CASSLPGLAGGSYEQYF.

The V call is TRBV18, the J call TRBJ1-2, with D unclear. Between the trimmed V and J ends, which lost 6 bases and 4 bases, there was a span of 15 bases. Germline V gene lookup returns CDR1 KGHSH and CDR2 LQKENI. This CDR3 spans 14 amino acids. The CDR3 reads CASSRESGSYGYTF. CDR3 in DNA: TGTGCCAGCTCCCGGGAGTCGGGGAGCTATGGCTACACCTTC.

This chain connects TRBV19 to TRBJ2-4; D is unclear. Germline loops: CDR1 LNHDA, CDR2 SQIVND (reference sequence). V was clipped by 5 bases and J by 7 bases, with 6 bases between them. This CDR3 comprises 11 residues. The CDR3 nucleotides are TGTGCCAGTAGTCTTAGCAACATTCAGTACTTC. Its protein product is CASSLSNIQYF.

The chain links TRBV25-1 to TRBJ2-2; 10 bases are shared with TRBD2. V trimming: 7 bases; J trimming: 2 bases; junction bases outside the gene matches: 7. CDR1 is MGHDK, CDR2 SYGVNS, per germline. This CDR3 region has 16 residues. This chain's CDR3 is CASTPIAGGNTGELFF. The CDR3 region has the DNA TGTGCCAGCACCCCTATAGCGGGAGGAAACACCGGGGAGCTGTTTTTT.

The chain couples TRBV7-8 to TRBJ1-2; 9 nucleotides agree with TRBD1. Trimming removed 3 bases from V and 2 bases from J; junction bases left unmatched: 16. Germline CDR1 SGHVS, CDR2 FQNEAQ. The CDR3 contains 19 residues. CDR3 loop: CASSLRPRGDRETNYGYTF. The CDR3 DNA follows: TGTGCCAGCAGCTTGAGACCGCGGGGGGACAGGGAGACCAACTATGGCTACACCTTC.

The chain combines TRBV18 with TRBJ1-1; tentative D call: TRBD1 (6 bases). CDR1 is KGHSH and CDR2 is LQKENI in the germline V gene. CDR3 length: 15 amino acids. The V and J ends lost 2 bases and 1 base respectively, with 11 bases between them. The CDR3 DNA reads TGTGCCAGCTCACCAAGTGACAGGACGAACACTGAAGCTTTCTTT. Translating it yields CASSPSDRTNTEAFF.

This rearrangement joins TRBV5-1 to TRBJ2-6; 8 nucleotides line up with TRBD1. The ends lost 4 bases at V and 0 bases at J; junction bases unmatched: 9. Looked up from germline, CDR1 is SGHRS and CDR2 is YFSETQ. The CDR3 is 18 amino acids. Written as DNA, the CDR3 is TGCGCCAGCAGCCTCCGGGACAGGACCTACTCTGGGGCCAACGTCCTGACTTTC. Translating gives CASSLRDRTYSGANVLTF.

The rearrangement uses TRBV11-3 and TRBJ2-5; 10 bases match TRBD1. The CDR3 totals 16 residues. Per germline, CDR1 SGHNT and CDR2 YENEEA. Trimming cost V 5 bases and J 4 bases; bases outside gene matches: 10. The CDR3 sequence is CASSDYRDRGGETQYF. The CDR3 coding sequence is TGTGCCAGCAGCGACTACCGGGACAGGGGAGGAGAGACCCAGTACTTC.

V and J are TRBV4-1 and TRBJ2-3, with D unclear. V was clipped by 4 bases and J by 2 bases, with 7 bases between them. The CDR3 is 13 amino acids. Per germline, CDR1 MGHRA and CDR2 YSYEKL. The DNA for the CDR3 is TGCGCCAGCAGCCGAGTACCCACAGATACGCAGTATTTT. This codes for CASSRVPTDTQYF.

The V call is TRBV7-8, the J call TRBJ1-2; 10 nucleotides match TRBD1. The CDR3 loop spans 15 amino acids. Losses at the gene ends were 5 bases for V and 2 bases for J; bases not matched to a gene: 5. CDR1 is SGHVS, CDR2 FQNEAQ, per germline. CDR3 protein: CASSGTGQGNYGYTF. CDR3 DNA: TGTGCCAGCAGCGGCACGGGACAGGGGAACTATGGCTACACCTTC.

V usage is TRBV6-5 and J usage is TRBJ1-1; a weak D match, TRBD1 (5 bases). Germline CDR1 reads MNHEY; CDR2 reads SVGAGI. The CDR3 extends over 14 amino acids. Deletions cut 0 bases from V and 0 bases from J, with 5 bases between. The CDR3 reads CASSYSTVNTEAFF. The CDR3, as DNA: TGTGCCAGCAGTTACTCGACAGTGAACACTGAAGCTTTCTTT.

This chain uses TRBV15 with TRBJ1-5; 8 bases align to TRBD1. This CDR3 spans 14 amino acids. Losses at the gene ends were 0 bases for V and 7 bases for J; bases not matched to a gene: 2. Germline assignment: CDR1 LNHNV and CDR2 YYDKDF (reference sequence). The CDR3 coding sequence is TGTGCCACCAGCAGAGAGGGACAGGCACAGCCCCAGCATTTT. Encoded protein: CATSREGQAQPQHF. Based on the CDR3 plus reference TRBV15 and TRBJ1-5, the full variable domain is DAMVIQNPRYQVTQFGKPVTLSCSQTLNHNVMYWYQQKSSQAPKLLFHYYDKDFNNEADTPDNFQSRRPNTSFCFLDIRSPGLGDTAMYLCATSREGQAQPQHFGDGTRLSIL.

V usage is TRBV18 and J usage is TRBJ2-5, with 8 nucleotides matching TRBD2. CDR1 KGHSH and CDR2 LQKENI come from the germline V gene. Trimming removed 3 bases from V and 1 base from J; junction bases left unmatched: 4. The CDR3 covers 15 residues. For the CDR3, the DNA is TGTGCCAGCTCACCCCAGGCGGGGGGCCAAGAGACCCAGTACTTC. Translation: CASSPQAGGQETQYF.

The CDR3 protein is CASSDGASGFGTGELFF. The CDR3 region has the DNA TGTGCCAGCAGTGATGGGGCTAGCGGGTTTGGCACCGGGGAGCTGTTTTTT. This chain links TRBV9 with TRBJ2-2, with 8 bases matching TRBD2. Trimming removed 5 bases from V and 4 bases from J; junction bases left unmatched: 13. The CDR3 is 17 residues long. Germline assignment: CDR1 SGDLS and CDR2 YYNGEE.

V is TRBV6-1 and J is TRBJ1-2; D ambiguous. Trimming stripped 2 bases from V and 4 bases from J, with 14 bases between. Germline CDR1 and CDR2: MNHNS and SASEGT. The CDR3 covers 15 residues. This CDR3 reads CASSERAGRAYGYTF. CDR3 sequence (DNA): TGTGCCAGCAGTGAACGGGCGGGGAGGGCCTATGGCTACACCTTC.

The V gene is TRBV18, the J gene TRBJ2-3, with 11 bases aligning to TRBD2. The CDR3 totals 18 residues. V lost 4 bases to trimming and J lost 0 bases; unmatched junction nucleotides: 9. Germline V gene sequence: CDR1 KGHSH, CDR2 LQKENI. Here the CDR3 reads CASSQSMTSGTSTDTQYF. For the CDR3, the DNA is TGTGCCAGCTCACAGTCCATGACTAGCGGGACTAGCACAGATACGCAGTATTTT.

The rearrangement links TRBV6-5 to TRBJ2-1, with 10 bases fitting TRBD2. Germline V gene lookup returns CDR1 MNHEY and CDR2 SVGAGI. Trimming took 7 bases from V and 2 from J; bases not matched to a gene: 2. The CDR3 contains 14 residues. CDR3 amino acids: CASKGTSAYNEQFF. CDR3 nucleotide sequence: TGTGCCAGCAAGGGGACTAGCGCCTACAATGAGCAGTTCTTC.